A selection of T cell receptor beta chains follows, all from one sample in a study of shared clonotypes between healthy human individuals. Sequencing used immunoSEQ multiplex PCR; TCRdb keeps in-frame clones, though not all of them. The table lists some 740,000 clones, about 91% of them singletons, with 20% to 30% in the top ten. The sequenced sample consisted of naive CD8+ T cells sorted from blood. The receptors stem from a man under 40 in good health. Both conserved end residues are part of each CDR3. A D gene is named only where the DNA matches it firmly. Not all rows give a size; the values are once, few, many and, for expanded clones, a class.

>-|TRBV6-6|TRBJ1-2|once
CASSYSPNGYTF
TGTGCCAGCAGTTACTCTCCCAATGGCTACACCTTC
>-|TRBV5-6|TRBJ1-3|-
CASSSTGNTIYF
TGTGCCAGCAGCTCAACAGGAAACACCATATATTTT
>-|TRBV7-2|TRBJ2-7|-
CATLSPGRAYEQYF
TGTGCCACCTTGAGCCCAGGCCGGGCCTACGAGCAGTACTTC
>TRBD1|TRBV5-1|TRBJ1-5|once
CASSEGTVPHQPQHF
TGCGCCAGCAGCGAGGGGACAGTTCCACATCAGCCCCAGCATTTT
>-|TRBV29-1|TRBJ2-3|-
CSVDRLTLGETDTQYF
TGCAGCGTTGACCGACTCACTCTCGGGGAGACAGATACGCAGTATTTT
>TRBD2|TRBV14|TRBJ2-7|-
CASSYLRGSRDEQYF
TGTGCCAGCAGCTACCTGCGGGGGAGTAGGGACGAGCAGTACTTC
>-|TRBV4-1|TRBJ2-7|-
CASSLNGNSYEQYF
TGCGCCAGCAGCCTCAACGGGAACTCCTACGAGCAGTACTTC
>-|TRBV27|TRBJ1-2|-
CASSLGRANYGYTF
TGTGCCAGCAGTTTGGGCAGGGCGAACTATGGCTACACCTTC
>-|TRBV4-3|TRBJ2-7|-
CASSQGLLTYEQYF
TGCGCCAGCAGCCAAGGTCTTCTGACCTACGAGCAGTACTTC
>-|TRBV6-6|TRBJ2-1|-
CASSYRLGHRYNEQFF
TGTGCCAGCAGTTACCGTCTGGGACACAGATACAATGAGCAGTTCTTC
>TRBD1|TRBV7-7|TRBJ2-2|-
CASSPYRGEDTGELFF
TGTGCTAGCAGCCCGTACAGGGGGGAGGACACCGGGGAGCTGTTTTTT
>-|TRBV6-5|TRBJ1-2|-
CASSYFSMMGYGYTF
TGTGCCAGCAGTTACTTCAGCATGATGGGGTATGGCTACACCTTC
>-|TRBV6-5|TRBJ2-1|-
CASGTSYVNEQFF
TGTGCCAGCGGGACATCCTACGTCAATGAGCAGTTCTTC
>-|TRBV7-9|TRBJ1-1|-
CASPAGNTEAFF
TGTGCCAGCCCCGCTGGGAACACTGAAGCTTTCTTT
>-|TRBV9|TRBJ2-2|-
CASRGNTGELFF
TGTGCCAGCAGGGGGAACACCGGGGAGCTGTTTTTT
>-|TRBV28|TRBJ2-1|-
CASSYPQGRIRGAYNEQFF
TGTGCCAGCAGTTACCCCCAGGGGAGGATTAGAGGGGCCTACAATGAGCAGTTCTTC
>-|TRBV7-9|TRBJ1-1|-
CASSYLGPYLTEAFF
TGTGCCAGCAGCTATCTAGGGCCCTATTTAACTGAAGCTTTCTTT
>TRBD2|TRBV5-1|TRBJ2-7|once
CASSSGLAGTKIEQYF
TGCGCCAGCAGCTCGGGACTAGCGGGAACTAAGATCGAGCAGTACTTC
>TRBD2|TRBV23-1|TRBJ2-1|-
CASSQSPPSGPPLAYNEQFF
TGCGCCAGCAGTCAATCCCCCCCTAGCGGGCCCCCCCTAGCCTACAATGAGCAGTTCTTC
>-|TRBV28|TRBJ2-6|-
CASSIPGPADSGANVLTF
TGTGCCAGCAGTATCCCGGGACCGGCCGACTCTGGGGCCAACGTCCTGACTTTC
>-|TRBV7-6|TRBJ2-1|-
CASRRWATGLENEQFF
TGTGCATCCCGGCGGTGGGCCACCGGTCTGGAGAATGAGCAGTTCTTC
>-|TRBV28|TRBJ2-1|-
CASSPPSDSPYNEQFF
TGTGCCAGCAGTCCCCCCTCTGACAGTCCCTACAATGAGCAGTTCTTC
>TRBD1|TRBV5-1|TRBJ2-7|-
CASSTPGTGWSYEQYF
TGCGCCAGCAGTACTCCCGGGACAGGGTGGTCCTACGAGCAGTACTTC
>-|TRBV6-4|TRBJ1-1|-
CASSEKTNTEAFF
TGTGCCAGCAGTGAAAAGACGAACACTGAAGCTTTCTTT
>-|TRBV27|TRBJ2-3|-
CASSFEGTDTQYF
TGTGCCAGCAGTTTCGAGGGCACAGATACGCAGTATTTT